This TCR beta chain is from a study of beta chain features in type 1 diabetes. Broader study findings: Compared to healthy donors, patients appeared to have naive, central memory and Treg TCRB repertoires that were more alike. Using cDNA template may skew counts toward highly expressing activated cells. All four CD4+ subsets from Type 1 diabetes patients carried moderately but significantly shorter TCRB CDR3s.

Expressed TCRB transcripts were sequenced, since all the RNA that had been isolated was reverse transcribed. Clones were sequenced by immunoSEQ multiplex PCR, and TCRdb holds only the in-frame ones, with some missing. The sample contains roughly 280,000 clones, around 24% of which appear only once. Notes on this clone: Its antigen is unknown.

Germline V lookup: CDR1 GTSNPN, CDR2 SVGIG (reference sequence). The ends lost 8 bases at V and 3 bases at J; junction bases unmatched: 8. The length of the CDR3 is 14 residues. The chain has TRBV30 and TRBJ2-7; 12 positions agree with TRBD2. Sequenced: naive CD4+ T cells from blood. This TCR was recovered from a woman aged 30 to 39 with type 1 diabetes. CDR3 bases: TGTGCCGGGCGACTAGCGGGAGATCTCTACGAGCAGTACTTC. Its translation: CAGRLAGDLYEQYF.